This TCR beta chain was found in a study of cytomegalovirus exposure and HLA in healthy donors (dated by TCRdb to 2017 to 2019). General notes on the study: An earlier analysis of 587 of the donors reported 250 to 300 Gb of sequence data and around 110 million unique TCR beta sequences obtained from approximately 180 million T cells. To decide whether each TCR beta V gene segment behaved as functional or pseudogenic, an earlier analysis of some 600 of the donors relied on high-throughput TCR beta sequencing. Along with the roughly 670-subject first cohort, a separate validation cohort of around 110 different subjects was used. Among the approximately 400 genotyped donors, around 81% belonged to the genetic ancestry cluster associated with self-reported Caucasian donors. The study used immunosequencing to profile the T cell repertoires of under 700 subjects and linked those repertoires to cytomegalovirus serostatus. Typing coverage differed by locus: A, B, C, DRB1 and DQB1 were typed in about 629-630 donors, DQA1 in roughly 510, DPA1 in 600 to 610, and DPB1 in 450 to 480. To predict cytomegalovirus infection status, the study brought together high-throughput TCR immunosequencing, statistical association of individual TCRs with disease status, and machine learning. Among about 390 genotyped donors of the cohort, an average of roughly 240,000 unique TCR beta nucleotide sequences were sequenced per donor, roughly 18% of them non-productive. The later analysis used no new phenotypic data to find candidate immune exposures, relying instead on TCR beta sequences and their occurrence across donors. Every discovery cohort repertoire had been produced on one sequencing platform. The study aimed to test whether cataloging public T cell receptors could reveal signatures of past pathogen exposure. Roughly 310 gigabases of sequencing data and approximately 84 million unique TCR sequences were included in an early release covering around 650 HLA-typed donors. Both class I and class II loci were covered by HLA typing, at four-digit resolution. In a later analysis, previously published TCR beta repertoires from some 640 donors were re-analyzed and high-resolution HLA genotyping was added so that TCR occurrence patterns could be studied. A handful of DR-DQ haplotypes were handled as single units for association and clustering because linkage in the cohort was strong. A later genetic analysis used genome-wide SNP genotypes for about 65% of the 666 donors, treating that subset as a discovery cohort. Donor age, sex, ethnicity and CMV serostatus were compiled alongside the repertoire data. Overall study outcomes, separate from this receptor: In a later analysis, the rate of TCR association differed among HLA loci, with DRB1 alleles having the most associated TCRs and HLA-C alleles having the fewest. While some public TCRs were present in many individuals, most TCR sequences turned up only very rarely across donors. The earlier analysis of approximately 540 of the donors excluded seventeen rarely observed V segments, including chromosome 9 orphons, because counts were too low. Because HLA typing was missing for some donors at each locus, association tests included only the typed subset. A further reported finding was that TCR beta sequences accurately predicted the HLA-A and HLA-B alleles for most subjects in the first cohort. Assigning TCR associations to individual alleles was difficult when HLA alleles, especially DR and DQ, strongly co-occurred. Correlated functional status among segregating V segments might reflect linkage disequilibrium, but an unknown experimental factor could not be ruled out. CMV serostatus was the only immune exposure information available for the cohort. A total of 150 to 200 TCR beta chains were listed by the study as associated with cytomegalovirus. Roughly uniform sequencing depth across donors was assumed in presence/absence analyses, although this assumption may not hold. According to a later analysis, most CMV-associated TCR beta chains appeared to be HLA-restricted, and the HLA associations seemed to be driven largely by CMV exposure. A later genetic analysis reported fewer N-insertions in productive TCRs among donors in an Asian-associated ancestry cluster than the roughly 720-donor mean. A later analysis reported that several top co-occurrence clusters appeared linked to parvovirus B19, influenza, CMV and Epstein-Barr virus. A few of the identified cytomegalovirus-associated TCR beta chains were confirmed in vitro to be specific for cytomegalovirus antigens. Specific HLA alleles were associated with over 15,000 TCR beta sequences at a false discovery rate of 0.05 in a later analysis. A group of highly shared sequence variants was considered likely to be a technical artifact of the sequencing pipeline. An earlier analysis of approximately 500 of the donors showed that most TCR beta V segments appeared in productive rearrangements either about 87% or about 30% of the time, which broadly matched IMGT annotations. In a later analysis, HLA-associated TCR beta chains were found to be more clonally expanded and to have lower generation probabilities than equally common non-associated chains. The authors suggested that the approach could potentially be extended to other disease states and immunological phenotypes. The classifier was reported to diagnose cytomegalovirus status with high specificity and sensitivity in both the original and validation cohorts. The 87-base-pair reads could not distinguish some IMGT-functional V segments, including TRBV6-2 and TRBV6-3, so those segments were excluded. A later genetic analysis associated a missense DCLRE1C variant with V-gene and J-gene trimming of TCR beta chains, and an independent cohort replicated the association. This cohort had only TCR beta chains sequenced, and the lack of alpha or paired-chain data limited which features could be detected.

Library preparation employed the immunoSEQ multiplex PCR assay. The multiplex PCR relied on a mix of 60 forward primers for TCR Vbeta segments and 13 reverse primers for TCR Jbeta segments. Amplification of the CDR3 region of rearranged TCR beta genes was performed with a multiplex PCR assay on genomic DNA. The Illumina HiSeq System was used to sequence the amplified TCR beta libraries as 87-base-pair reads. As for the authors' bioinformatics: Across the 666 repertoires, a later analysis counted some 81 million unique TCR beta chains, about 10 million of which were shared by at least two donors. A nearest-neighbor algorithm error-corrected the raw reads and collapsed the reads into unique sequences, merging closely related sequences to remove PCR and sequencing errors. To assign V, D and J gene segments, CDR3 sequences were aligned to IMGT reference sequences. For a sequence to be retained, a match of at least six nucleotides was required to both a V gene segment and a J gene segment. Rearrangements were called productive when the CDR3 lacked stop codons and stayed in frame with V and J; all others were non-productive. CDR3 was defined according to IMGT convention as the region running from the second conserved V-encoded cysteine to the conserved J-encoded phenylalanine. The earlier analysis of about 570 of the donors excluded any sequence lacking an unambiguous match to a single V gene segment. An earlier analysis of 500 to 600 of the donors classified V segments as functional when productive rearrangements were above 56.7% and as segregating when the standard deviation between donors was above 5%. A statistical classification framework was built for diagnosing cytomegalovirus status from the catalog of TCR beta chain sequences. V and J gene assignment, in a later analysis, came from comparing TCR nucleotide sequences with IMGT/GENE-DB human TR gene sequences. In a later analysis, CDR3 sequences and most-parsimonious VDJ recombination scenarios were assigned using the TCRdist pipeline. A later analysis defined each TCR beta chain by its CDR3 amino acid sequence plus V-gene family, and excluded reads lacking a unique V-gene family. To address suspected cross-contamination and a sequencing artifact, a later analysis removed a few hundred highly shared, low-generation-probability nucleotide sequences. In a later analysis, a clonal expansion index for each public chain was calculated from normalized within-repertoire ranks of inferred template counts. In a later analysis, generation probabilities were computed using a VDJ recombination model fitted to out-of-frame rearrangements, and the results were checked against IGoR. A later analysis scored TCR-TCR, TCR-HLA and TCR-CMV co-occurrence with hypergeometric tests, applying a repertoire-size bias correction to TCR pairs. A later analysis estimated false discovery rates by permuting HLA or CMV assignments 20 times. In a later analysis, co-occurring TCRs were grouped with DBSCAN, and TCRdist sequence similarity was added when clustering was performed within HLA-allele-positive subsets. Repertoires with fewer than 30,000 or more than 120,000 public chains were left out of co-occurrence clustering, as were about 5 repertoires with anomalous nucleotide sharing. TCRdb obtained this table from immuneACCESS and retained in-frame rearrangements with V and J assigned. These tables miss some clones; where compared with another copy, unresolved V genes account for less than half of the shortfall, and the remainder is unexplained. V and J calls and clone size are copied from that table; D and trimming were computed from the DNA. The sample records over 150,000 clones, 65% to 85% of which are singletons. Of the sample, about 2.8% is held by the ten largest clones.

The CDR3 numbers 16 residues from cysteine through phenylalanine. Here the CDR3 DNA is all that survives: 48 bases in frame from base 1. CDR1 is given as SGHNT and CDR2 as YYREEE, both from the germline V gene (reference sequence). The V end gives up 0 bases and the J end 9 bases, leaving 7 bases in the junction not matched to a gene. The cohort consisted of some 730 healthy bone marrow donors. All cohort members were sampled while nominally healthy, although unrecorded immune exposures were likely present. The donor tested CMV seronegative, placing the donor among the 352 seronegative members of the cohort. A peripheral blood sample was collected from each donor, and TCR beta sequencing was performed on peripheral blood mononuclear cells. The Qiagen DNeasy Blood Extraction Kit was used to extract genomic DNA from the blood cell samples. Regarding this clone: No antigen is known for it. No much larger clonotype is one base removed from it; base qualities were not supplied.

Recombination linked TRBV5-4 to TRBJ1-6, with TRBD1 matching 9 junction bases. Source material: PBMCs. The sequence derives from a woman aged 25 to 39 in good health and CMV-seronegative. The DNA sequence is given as TGTGCCAGCAGCTTGGTCGGGGGGACAGGGACTTCACCCCTCCACTTT. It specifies CASSLVGGTGTSPLHF.